The rows below give T cell receptor beta chains drawn from one sample of a study of cytomegalovirus exposure and HLA in healthy donors. Method: immunoSEQ multiplex PCR; TCRdb's copy keeps in-frame clones and lacks some. The sample holds hundreds of thousands of clones, approximately 90% seen once. Specimen: PBMCs. The receptor set was obtained from a woman aged 18-35 years in good health and CMV-seronegative. Both conserved end residues are part of each CDR3. D genes are given only for firm matches. For some rows the clone size is stated as once, few or many, or as a class when expanded; others skip it.

j_call,v_call,d_call,clone_size,cdr3_aa,cdr3_nt
TRBJ2-1,TRBV7-9,-,-,CASSFRGDEQFF,TGTGCCAGCAGCTTTAGGGGCGATGAGCAGTTCTTC
TRBJ1-2,TRBV5-1,TRBD1,-,CASSTTGDYGYTF,TGCGCCAGCAGCACTACAGGGGACTATGGCTACACCTTC
TRBJ2-1,TRBV6-6,-,-,CASSSAGLYIEQFF,TGTGCCAGCAGCTCGGCGGGACTCTATATTGAGCAGTTCTTC
TRBJ2-7,TRBV4-1,TRBD2,once,CASSPVAGGLYEQYF,TGCGCCAGCAGCCCAGTAGCGGGGGGGCTCTACGAGCAGTACTTC
TRBJ2-2,TRBV19,-,-,CASRLGRTNTGELFF,TGTGCCAGTAGATTAGGACGGACAAACACCGGGGAGCTGTTTTTT
TRBJ2-7,TRBV2,-,-,CASSVDSYEQYF,TGTGCCAGCAGTGTTGACAGTTACGAGCAGTACTTC
TRBJ2-2,TRBV5-1,-,-,CASSLGLVNTGELFF,TGCGCCAGCAGCTTGGGACTCGTGAACACCGGGGAGCTGTTTTTT
TRBJ1-1,TRBV11-1,TRBD1,once,CASSLGQGTEAFF,TGTGCCAGCAGCTTGGGACAGGGGACTGAAGCTTTCTTT
TRBJ1-1,TRBV29-1,-,-,CSVGLRVSLNTEAFF,TGCAGCGTTGGTCTTCGGGTCAGTTTGAACACTGAAGCTTTCTTT
TRBJ1-3,TRBV6-6,TRBD1,-,CASSQGQGFENTIYF,TGTGCCAGCAGCCAGGGACAGGGTTTTGAAAACACCATATATTTT
TRBJ2-3,TRBV14,TRBD1,-,CASSQVGQGTDTQYF,TGTGCCAGCAGCCAAGTGGGACAGGGAACAGATACGCAGTATTTT
TRBJ2-1,TRBV27,-,-,CASSFLGASSYNEQFF,TGTGCCAGCTCGTTTCTAGGGGCTAGCTCCTACAATGAGCAGTTCTTC
TRBJ1-6,TRBV10-3,TRBD1,-,CAISRQGSSYNSPLHF,TGTGCCATCAGTAGACAGGGAAGCTCCTATAATTCACCCCTCCACTTT
TRBJ2-5,TRBV7-3,-,-,CASSLTPGTRETQYF,TGTGCCAGCAGCTTAACGCCAGGAACGCGAGAGACCCAGTACTTC
TRBJ2-3,TRBV4-2,TRBD2,-,CASSQTRLAGEADTQYF,TGTGCCAGCAGCCAGACACGACTAGCGGGGGAGGCAGATACGCAGTATTTT
TRBJ1-2,TRBV2,TRBD1,-,CASRGQGAPTF,TGTGCCAGCAGGGGACAGGGGGCGCCGACCTTC
TRBJ1-3,TRBV5-1,-,-,CASSLAGERRGNTIYF,TGCGCCAGCAGCTTGGCGGGGGAACGGCGAGGAAACACCATATATTTT
TRBJ1-1,TRBV5-5,-,few,CASSFYSLMNTEAFF,TGTGCCAGCAGCTTCTACAGCCTTATGAACACTGAAGCTTTCTTT
TRBJ2-3,TRBV4-1,-,once,CASSQDLGFTGTDTQYF,TGCGCCAGCAGCCAAGATCTTGGCTTTACGGGAACAGATACGCAGTATTTT
TRBJ1-5,TRBV2,-,-,CASSGDINQPQHF,TGTGCCAGCAGTGGAGACATCAATCAGCCCCAGCATTTT
TRBJ1-5,TRBV4-1,-,-,CASSQVRRGTLVSRPQHF,TGCGCCAGCAGCCAAGTTAGACGTGGGACACTTGTCTCTCGGCCCCAGCATTTT
TRBJ2-1,TRBV9,TRBD1,-,CASSVANRGNEQLF,TGTGCCAGCAGCGTAGCTAACAGGGGTAATGAGCAGCTCTTC
TRBJ2-2,TRBV2,-,-,CASSDRAVTGELFF,TGTGCCAGCAGTGACAGGGCGGTCACCGGGGAGCTGTTTTTT
TRBJ1-2,TRBV11-3,-,few,CASSSRSRGGNYGYTF,TGTGCCAGCAGCTCGAGGTCCAGGGGCGGGAACTATGGCTACACCTTC
TRBJ2-1,TRBV5-1,TRBD2,-,CASSFLTGGNEQFF,TGCGCCAGCAGCTTTCTGACGGGGGGGAATGAGCAGTTCTTC
TRBJ2-7,TRBV9,-,-,CASSEAPTVAYEQYF,TGTGCCAGCAGCGAGGCTCCGACAGTTGCCTACGAGCAGTACTTC